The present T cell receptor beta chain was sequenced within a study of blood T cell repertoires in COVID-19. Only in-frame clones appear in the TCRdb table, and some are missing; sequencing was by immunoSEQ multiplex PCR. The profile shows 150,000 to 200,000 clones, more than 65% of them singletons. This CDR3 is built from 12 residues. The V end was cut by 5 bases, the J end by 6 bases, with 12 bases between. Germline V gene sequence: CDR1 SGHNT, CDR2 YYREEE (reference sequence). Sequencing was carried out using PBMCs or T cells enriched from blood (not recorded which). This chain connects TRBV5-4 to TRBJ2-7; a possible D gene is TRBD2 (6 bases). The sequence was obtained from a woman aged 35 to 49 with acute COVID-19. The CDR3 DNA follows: TGTGCCAGCAGTCGGGACTTCTCCGAGCAGTACTTC. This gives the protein CASSRDFSEQYF.